The present TCR beta chain was sequenced within a study of blood T cells in healthy people across ages. The study's findings and limits: With unsorted PBMCs, a conclusive comparison of naive versus antigen-experienced cells was not possible. A roughly linear age-dependent decrease characterized TCR beta diversity per million T cells.

PCR was performed a second time for roughly 7 to 12 cycles using a sample-barcoded 5' primer and a J-beta primer mix. A single record per CDR3 protein comes from TCRdb applying MiXCR to the 5' RACE reads. The table includes about 1.6 million distinct CDR3 sequences, about 35% detected once. Every donor gave 7.5 to 10 milliliters of peripheral blood. Samples each yielded at least 6 micrograms of total RNA. To note about this clonotype: As yet, its antigen is unknown. At one end, the junction sequence differs from germline, possibly due to a read error.

The sequence derives from a woman younger than 45 in good health. The source material was blood.

The chain's CDR3 is CASGFGVSGSYEQYF. In nucleotides, the CDR3 is TGTGCCAGCGGCTTTGGGGTTAGTGGGTCCTACGAGCAGTACTTC. This chain uses TRBV7-2 with TRBJ2-7; D unclear. The CDR3 is made up of 15 amino acids. Germline V gene sequence: CDR1 SGHTA, CDR2 FQGNSA.